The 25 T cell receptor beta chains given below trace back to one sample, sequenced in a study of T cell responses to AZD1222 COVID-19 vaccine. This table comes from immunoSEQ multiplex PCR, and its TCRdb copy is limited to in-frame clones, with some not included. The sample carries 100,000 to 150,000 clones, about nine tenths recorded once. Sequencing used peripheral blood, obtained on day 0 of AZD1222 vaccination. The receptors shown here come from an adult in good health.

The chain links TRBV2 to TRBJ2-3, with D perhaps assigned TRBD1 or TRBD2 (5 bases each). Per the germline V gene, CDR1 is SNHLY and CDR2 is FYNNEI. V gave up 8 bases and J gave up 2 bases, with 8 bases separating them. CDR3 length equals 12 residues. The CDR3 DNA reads TGTGCCAGCGGGGGATCCACAGATACGCAGTATTTT. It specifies CASGGSTDTQYF.

The chain's CDR3 is CASSWFQETEAFF. CDR3 DNA: TGTGCCAGCAGTTGGTTCCAGGAGACTGAAGCTTTCTTT. The chain has TRBV2 and TRBJ1-1; the D is unclear. The ends were cut back, 5 bases at V and 5 bases at J, with 12 bases in the middle. The CDR3 is 13 amino acids. The germline V gene has CDR1 SNHLY and CDR2 FYNNEI. The full variable domain, completed using reference TRBV2 and TRBJ1-1, is EPEVTQTPSHQVTQMGQEVILRCVPISNHLYFYWYRQILGQKVEFLVSFYNNEISEKSEIFDDQFSVERPDGSNFTLKIRSTKLEDSAMYFCASSWFQETEAFFGQGTRLTVV.

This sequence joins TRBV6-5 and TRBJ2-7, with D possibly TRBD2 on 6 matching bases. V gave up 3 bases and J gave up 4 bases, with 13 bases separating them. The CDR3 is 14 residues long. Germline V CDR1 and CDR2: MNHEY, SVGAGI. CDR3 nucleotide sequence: TGTGCCAGCAGTTATGGCGGGGCCCAGTACGAGCAGTACTTC. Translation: CASSYGGAQYEQYF.

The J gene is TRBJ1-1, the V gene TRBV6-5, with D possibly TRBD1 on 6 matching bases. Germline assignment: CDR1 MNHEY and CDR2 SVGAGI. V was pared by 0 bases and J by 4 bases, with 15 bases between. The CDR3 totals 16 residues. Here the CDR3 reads CASSYSRGALATEAFF. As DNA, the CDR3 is TGTGCCAGCAGTTACTCGCGGGGGGCATTGGCCACTGAAGCTTTCTTT.

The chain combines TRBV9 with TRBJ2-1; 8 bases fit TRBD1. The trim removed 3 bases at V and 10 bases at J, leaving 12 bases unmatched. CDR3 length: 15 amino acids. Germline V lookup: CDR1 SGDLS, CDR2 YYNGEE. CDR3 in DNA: TGTGCCAGCAGCGCCGGAGACAGGGGCTTGGAGGAGCAGTTCTTC. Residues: CASSAGDRGLEEQFF.

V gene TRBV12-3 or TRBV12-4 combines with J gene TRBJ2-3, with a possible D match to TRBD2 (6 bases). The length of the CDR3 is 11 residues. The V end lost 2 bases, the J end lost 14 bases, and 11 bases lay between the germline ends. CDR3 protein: CASSLYGGGYF. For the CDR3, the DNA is TGTGCCAGCAGTTTATATGGGGGAGGGTATTTT.

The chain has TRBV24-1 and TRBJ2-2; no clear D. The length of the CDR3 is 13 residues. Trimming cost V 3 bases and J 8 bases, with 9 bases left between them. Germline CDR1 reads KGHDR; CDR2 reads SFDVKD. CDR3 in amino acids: CATSDLPRGELFF. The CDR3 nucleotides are TGTGCCACCAGTGATCTCCCGCGGGGGGAGCTGTTTTTT.

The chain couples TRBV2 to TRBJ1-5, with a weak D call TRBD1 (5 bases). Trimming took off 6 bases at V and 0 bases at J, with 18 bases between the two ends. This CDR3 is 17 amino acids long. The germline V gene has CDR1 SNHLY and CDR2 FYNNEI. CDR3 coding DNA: TGTGCCAGCAGCGCCCATTTCAGGGACCTTAGCAATCAGCCCCAGCATTTT. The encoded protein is CASSAHFRDLSNQPQHF. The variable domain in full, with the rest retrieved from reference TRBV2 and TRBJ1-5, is EPEVTQTPSHQVTQMGQEVILRCVPISNHLYFYWYRQILGQKVEFLVSFYNNEISEKSEIFDDQFSVERPDGSNFTLKIRSTKLEDSAMYFCASSAHFRDLSNQPQHFGDGTRLSIL.

CDR3 DNA sequence: TGTGCCAGCAGCTTAGAACTTGAGGACACCTTC. Amino acids: CASSLELEDTF. This rearrangement joins TRBV7-6 to TRBJ1-2; D is unresolved. The CDR3 totals 11 residues. The V gene lost 1 base and the J gene lost 12 bases, with 9 bases spanning the gap. Germline V gene sequence: CDR1 SGHVS, CDR2 FNYEAQ.

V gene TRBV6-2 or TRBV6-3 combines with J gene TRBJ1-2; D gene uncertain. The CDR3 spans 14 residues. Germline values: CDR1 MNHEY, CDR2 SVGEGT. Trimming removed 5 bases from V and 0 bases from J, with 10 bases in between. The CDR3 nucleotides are TGTGCCAGCAGTCCCCGGCAGACTAACTATGGCTACACCTTC. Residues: CASSPRQTNYGYTF.

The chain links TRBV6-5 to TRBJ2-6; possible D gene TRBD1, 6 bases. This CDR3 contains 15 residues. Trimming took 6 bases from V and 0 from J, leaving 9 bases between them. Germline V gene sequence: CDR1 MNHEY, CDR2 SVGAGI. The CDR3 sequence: CASSRDNSGANVLTF. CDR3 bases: TGTGCCAGCAGCCGGGACAACTCTGGGGCCAACGTCCTGACTTTC.

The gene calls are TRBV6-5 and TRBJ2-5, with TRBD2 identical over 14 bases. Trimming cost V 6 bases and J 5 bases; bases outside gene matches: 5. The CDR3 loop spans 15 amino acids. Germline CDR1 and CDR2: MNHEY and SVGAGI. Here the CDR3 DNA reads TGTGCCAGCAGGACTAGCGGGGGGGCTTGGGAGACCCAGTACTTC. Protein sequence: CASRTSGGAWETQYF.

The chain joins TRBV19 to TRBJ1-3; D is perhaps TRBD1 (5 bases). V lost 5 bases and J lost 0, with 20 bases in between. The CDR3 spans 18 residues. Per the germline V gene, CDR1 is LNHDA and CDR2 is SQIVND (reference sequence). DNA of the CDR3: TGTGCCAGTAGTCGTTATGGTTTCGGGGCCAGCTCTGGAAACACCATATATTTT. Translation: CASSRYGFGASSGNTIYF.

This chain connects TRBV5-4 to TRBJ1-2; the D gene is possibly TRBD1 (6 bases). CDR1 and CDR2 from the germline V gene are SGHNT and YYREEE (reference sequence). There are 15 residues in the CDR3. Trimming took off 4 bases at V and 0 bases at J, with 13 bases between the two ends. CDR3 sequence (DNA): TGTGCCAGCAGCACGGGGAGGGGGGCTAACTATGGCTACACCTTC. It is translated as CASSTGRGANYGYTF.

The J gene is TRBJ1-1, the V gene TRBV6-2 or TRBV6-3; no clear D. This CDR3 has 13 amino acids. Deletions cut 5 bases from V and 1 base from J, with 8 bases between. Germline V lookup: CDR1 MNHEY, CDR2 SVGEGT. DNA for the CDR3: TGTGCCAGCAGTACAGAACCGAACACTGAAGCTTTCTTT. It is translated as CASSTEPNTEAFF.

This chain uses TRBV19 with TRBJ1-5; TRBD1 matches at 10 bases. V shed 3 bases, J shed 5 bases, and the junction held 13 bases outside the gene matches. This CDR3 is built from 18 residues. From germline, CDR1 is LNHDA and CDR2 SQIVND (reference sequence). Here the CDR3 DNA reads TGTGCCAGTAGTATGCTCCCCGGGACAGGGGCGGGTTATCAGCCCCAGCATTTT. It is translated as CASSMLPGTGAGYQPQHF.

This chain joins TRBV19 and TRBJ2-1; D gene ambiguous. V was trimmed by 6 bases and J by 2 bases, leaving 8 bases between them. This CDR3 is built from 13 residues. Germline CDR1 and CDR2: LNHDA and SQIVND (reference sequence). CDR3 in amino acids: CASSGRTYNEQFF. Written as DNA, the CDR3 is TGTGCCAGTAGCGGCAGAACCTACAATGAGCAGTTCTTC.

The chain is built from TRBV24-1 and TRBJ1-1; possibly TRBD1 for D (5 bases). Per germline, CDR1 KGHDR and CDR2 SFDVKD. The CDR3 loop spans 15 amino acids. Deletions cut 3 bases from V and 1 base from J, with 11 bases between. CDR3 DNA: TGTGCCACCAGTGATGGATTAGGGACGAACACTGAAGCTTTCTTT. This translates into CATSDGLGTNTEAFF.

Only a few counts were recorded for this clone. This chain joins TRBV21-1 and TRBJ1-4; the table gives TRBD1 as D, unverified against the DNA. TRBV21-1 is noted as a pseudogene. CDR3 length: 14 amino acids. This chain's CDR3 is CASGTRDRGEKLFF. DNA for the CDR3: TGTGCCAGCGGGACCCGGGACAGGGGTGAAAAACTGTTTTTT.

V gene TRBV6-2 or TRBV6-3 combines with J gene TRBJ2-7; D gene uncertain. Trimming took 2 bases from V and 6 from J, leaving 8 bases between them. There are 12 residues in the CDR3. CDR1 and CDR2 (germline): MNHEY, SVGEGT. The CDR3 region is CASSYINFEQYF. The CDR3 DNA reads TGTGCCAGCAGTTACATCAATTTCGAGCAGTACTTC.

CDR3 DNA sequence: TGTGCCAGCAGAGGGACAGGCGTAGGTGAAAAACTGTTTTTT. This translates into CASRGTGVGEKLFF. This sequence joins TRBV5-4 and TRBJ1-4, with 8 bases lining up with TRBD1. The CDR3 totals 14 residues. J lost 7 bases, V lost 5 bases, and 7 bases had no gene match. Germline V gene sequence: CDR1 SGHNT, CDR2 YYREEE (reference sequence). The full variable domain, in which reference TRBV5-4 and TRBJ1-4 provide the parts outside the CDR3, is ETGVTQSPTHLIKTRGQQVTLRCSSQSGHNTVSWYQQALGQGPQFIFQYYREEENGRGNFPPRFSGLQFPNYSSELNVNALELDDSALYLCASRGTGVGEKLFFGSGTQLSVL.

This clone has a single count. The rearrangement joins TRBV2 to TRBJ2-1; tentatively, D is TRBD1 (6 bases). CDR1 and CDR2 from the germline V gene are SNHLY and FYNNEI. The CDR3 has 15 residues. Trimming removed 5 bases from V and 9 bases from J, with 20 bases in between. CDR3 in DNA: TGTGCCAGCAGTCTACAGGGTATCTGGGCCGGTGAGCAGTTCTTC. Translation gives CASSLQGIWAGEQFF.

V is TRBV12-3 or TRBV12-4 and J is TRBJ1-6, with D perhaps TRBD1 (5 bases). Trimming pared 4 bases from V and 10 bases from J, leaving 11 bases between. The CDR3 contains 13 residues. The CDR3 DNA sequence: TGTGCCAGCAGTTCTTTCAGGGACTCACCCCTCCACTTT. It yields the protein CASSSFRDSPLHF.

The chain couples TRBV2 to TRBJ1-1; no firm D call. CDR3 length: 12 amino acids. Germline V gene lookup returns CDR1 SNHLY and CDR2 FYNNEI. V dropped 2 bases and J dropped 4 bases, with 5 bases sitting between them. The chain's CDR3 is CASSESTTEAFF. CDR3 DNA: TGTGCCAGCAGTGAATCGACCACTGAAGCTTTCTTT.

The CDR3 nucleotides read TGTGCCAGTAGTCCTCCGGTTGGGACTGAAGCTTTCTTT. It codes for CASSPPVGTEAFF. The V gene is TRBV19, the J gene TRBJ1-1; D uncertain. Trimming stripped 5 bases from V and 5 bases from J, with 12 bases between. This CDR3 contains 13 residues. CDR1 LNHDA and CDR2 SQIVND come from the germline V gene (reference sequence).